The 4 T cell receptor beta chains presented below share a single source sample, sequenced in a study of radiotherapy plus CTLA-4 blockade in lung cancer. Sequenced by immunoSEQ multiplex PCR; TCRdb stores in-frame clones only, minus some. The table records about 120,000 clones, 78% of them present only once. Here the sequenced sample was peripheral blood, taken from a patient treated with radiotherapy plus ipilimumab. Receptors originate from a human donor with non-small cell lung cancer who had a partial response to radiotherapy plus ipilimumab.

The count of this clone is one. CDR3 DNA: TGCGCCAGCAGCTCGGGGGGGACTAGCGGGACCTACGAGCAGTACTTC. Its protein is CASSSGGTSGTYEQYF. The gene calls are TRBV5-1 and TRBJ2-7, with TRBD2 matching over 13 bases. V gave up 3 bases and J gave up 2 bases; unmatched junction bases: 5. Germline V gene lookup returns CDR1 SGHRS and CDR2 YFSETQ. There are 16 residues in the CDR3.

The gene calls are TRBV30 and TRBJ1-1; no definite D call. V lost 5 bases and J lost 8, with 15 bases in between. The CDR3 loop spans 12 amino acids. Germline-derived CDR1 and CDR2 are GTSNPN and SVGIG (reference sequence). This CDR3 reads CAWYLSAIEAFF. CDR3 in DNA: TGTGCCTGGTATCTTTCTGCGATAGAAGCTTTCTTT.

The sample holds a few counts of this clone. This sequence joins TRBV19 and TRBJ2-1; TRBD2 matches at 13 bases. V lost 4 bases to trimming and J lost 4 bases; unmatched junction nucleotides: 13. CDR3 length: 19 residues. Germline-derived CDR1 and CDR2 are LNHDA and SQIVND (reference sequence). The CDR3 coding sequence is TGTGCCAGTAGTACCCAACAGGGATGGGGACTAGCGGGGTACAATGAGCAGTTCTTC. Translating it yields CASSTQQGWGLAGYNEQFF. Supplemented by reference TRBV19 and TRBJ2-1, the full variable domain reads DGGITQSPKYLFRKEGQNVTLSCEQNLNHDAMYWYRQDPGQGLRLIYYSQIVNDFQKGDIAEGYSVSREKKESFPLTVTSAQKNPTAFYLCASSTQQGWGLAGYNEQFFGPGTRLTVL.

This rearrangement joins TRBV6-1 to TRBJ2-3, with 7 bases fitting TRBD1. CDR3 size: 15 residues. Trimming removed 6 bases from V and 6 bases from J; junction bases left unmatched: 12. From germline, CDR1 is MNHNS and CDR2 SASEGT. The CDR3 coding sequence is TGTGCCAGCAGGAGAGGGACAGTACGGGCGGATACGCAGTATTTT. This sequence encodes CASRRGTVRADTQYF.